This T cell receptor beta chain was recovered during a study of T cell responses to AZD1222 COVID-19 vaccine. Notes on the study in general: The donor cohort was predominantly white British with a female majority, and clonal diversity may have been underestimated. Repertoires in all cases were sampled only once the peak T cell response had passed. Baseline seropositivity characterized only a handful of AZD1222 recipients.

Remarks on this clone: The antigen remains undetermined.

Produced via immunoSEQ multiplex PCR; TCRdb's table is partial and in-frame only. The table has tens of thousands of clones, around 81% seen once. V was shortened by 5 bases and J by 3 bases, with 20 bases between the two germline ends. Germline-derived CDR1 and CDR2 are MNHEY and SVGEGT. This CDR3 is built from 17 residues. The rearrangement links TRBV6-2 or TRBV6-3 to TRBJ2-1; a possible D gene is TRBD2 (7 bases). Sequences were derived from peripheral blood, sampled 28 days after the second AZD1222 dose. This sequence originates from an adult who received the AZD1222 COVID-19 vaccine. CDR3 sequence (DNA): TGTGCCAGCAGTACCGGGGGCACTAGCGCCTACTACAATGAGCAGTTCTTC. The encoded protein is CASSTGGTSAYYNEQFF.